A selection of T cell receptor beta chains follows, all from one sample in a study of shared clonotypes between healthy human individuals. Only in-frame clones appear in the TCRdb table, and some are missing; sequencing was by immunoSEQ multiplex PCR. Of around 500,000 clones listed, 76% are singletons. Sequenced input: PBMCs. The receptors were gathered from a woman in her 40s in good health. Some clones in this sample may be carry-over from other donors' samples. The CDR3 runs from the conserved cysteine through the conserved F or W. The order of the fields is CDR3 DNA, CDR3 protein, V gene, D gene, clone size, J gene. The D gene is left open where the match is weak. Clone size is stated in some rows and not others, as once, few, many or a class when expanded.

CDR3nt: TGTGCTAGCAGCTTAGTGGGAGTAGGAACCGGGGAGCTGTTTTTT
CDR3aa: CASSLVGVGTGELFF
v_gene: TRBV7-7
d_gene: -
abundance: -
j_gene: TRBJ2-2

CDR3nt: TGTGCCAGCAGCCAAGGACAGGGCGGGAACTATGGCTACACCTTC
CDR3aa: CASSQGQGGNYGYTF
v_gene: TRBV2
d_gene: TRBD1
abundance: few
j_gene: TRBJ1-2

CDR3nt: TGTGCCAGCAGCTTAGTTAGCGGCACCGGGGAGCTGCTTTTT
CDR3aa: CASSLVSGTGELLF
v_gene: TRBV7-3
d_gene: -
abundance: once
j_gene: TRBJ2-2

CDR3nt: TGTGCCAGCAGCCACAGGGGGCTCCTAGACACTGAAGCTTTCTTT
CDR3aa: CASSHRGLLDTEAFF
v_gene: TRBV6-6
d_gene: TRBD1
abundance: -
j_gene: TRBJ1-1

CDR3nt: TGTGCCAGCAGCTTGGCGCGGGGATGGGCCGGGGAGCTGTTTTTT
CDR3aa: CASSLARGWAGELFF
v_gene: TRBV5-5
d_gene: -
abundance: -
j_gene: TRBJ2-2

CDR3nt: TGTGCCAGCAGTATCCAACAGGGGGCGGTGACTGAAGCTTTCTTT
CDR3aa: CASSIQQGAVTEAFF
v_gene: TRBV27
d_gene: TRBD1
abundance: -
j_gene: TRBJ1-1

CDR3nt: TGTGCCAGCAGCTCCCGGGTTGGCGCGTACGAGCAGTACTTC
CDR3aa: CASSSRVGAYEQYF
v_gene: TRBV11-2
d_gene: -
abundance: -
j_gene: TRBJ2-7

CDR3nt: TGTGCCAGCAGTCTCACCCATACAGGGAGCGGCTACACCTTC
CDR3aa: CASSLTHTGSGYTF
v_gene: TRBV6-5
d_gene: -
abundance: -
j_gene: TRBJ1-2

CDR3nt: TGCGCCAGCAGTGAGTCTGGAGGTTCCGGGGAGCTGTTTTTT
CDR3aa: CASSESGGSGELFF
v_gene: TRBV10-2
d_gene: -
abundance: -
j_gene: TRBJ2-2

CDR3nt: TGTGCCAGCAAGGAAGAACAAGAGACCCAGTACTTC
CDR3aa: CASKEEQETQYF
v_gene: TRBV2
d_gene: -
abundance: -
j_gene: TRBJ2-5

CDR3nt: TGTGCCAGCAGCCAAGGACTAGCGGGAGCCCTCCTCGGGAAAGAGACCCAGTACTTC
CDR3aa: CASSQGLAGALLGKETQYF
v_gene: TRBV14
d_gene: TRBD2
abundance: -
j_gene: TRBJ2-5

CDR3nt: TGTGCCAGCTCACCGCCGGGACAGCCCTATGGCTACACCTTC
CDR3aa: CASSPPGQPYGYTF
v_gene: TRBV18
d_gene: TRBD1
abundance: -
j_gene: TRBJ1-2

CDR3nt: TGTGCCAGCAGCCAAGGTCAGGACTATTCCTACGAGCAGTACTTC
CDR3aa: CASSQGQDYSYEQYF
v_gene: TRBV4-2
d_gene: -
abundance: many
j_gene: TRBJ2-7

CDR3nt: TGTGCCAGTAGTATTCTCAGGGGTTCCAATCAGCCCCAGCATTTT
CDR3aa: CASSILRGSNQPQHF
v_gene: TRBV19
d_gene: -
abundance: -
j_gene: TRBJ1-5

CDR3nt: TGTGCCAGCAGCTTTGGACAGGGGGCTAACTATGGCTACACCTTC
CDR3aa: CASSFGQGANYGYTF
v_gene: TRBV7-2
d_gene: TRBD1
abundance: -
j_gene: TRBJ1-2

CDR3nt: TGTGCCAGCAGGGTCGGGACAGGTGGGACCGGGGAGCTGTTTTTT
CDR3aa: CASRVGTGGTGELFF
v_gene: TRBV2
d_gene: TRBD1
abundance: -
j_gene: TRBJ2-2

CDR3nt: TGTGTCTGGAGTGTACTGCAGGGTAAGACCCAGTACTTC
CDR3aa: CVWSVLQGKTQYF
v_gene: TRBV30
d_gene: -
abundance: -
j_gene: TRBJ2-5

CDR3nt: TGTGCCAGCGGACAGGGGGAGTGGGAGCAGTACTTC
CDR3aa: CASGQGEWEQYF
v_gene: TRBV6-1
d_gene: TRBD1
abundance: -
j_gene: TRBJ2-7

CDR3nt: TGTGCCAGCAGCAAGGGACTAGCACGCGAGACCCAGTACTTC
CDR3aa: CASSKGLARETQYF
v_gene: TRBV5-5
d_gene: TRBD2
abundance: few
j_gene: TRBJ2-5

CDR3nt: TGTGCCAGCAGTTCAAGACAGGGAGTCTACAATGAGCAGTTCTTC
CDR3aa: CASSSRQGVYNEQFF
v_gene: TRBV9
d_gene: TRBD1
abundance: -
j_gene: TRBJ2-1

CDR3nt: TGTGCCAGTAGTCTAGGGGTAGCACGGCTGTTTTTT
CDR3aa: CASSLGVARLFF
v_gene: TRBV19
d_gene: -
abundance: once
j_gene: TRBJ2-2

CDR3nt: TGTGCCAGCAGACTAGCGGGAGCGGGCACCGGGGAGCTGTTTTTT
CDR3aa: CASRLAGAGTGELFF
v_gene: TRBV27
d_gene: TRBD2
abundance: few
j_gene: TRBJ2-2

CDR3nt: TGTGCCAGCAGCTTAGACAGGCTTTCCTACGAGCAGTACTTC
CDR3aa: CASSLDRLSYEQYF
v_gene: TRBV7-2
d_gene: -
abundance: -
j_gene: TRBJ2-7

CDR3nt: TGTGCCTGGAGTCCCGGGACAGGGCCCGGGGAGCTGTTTTTT
CDR3aa: CAWSPGTGPGELFF
v_gene: TRBV30
d_gene: TRBD1
abundance: few
j_gene: TRBJ2-2

CDR3nt: TGTGCCAGCAACGCTGTCAGGGGGCTCCAACCTTTCTTT
CDR3aa: CASNAVRGLQPFF
v_gene: TRBV28
d_gene: TRBD1
abundance: -
j_gene: TRBJ1-1

CDR3nt: TGTGCCAGCAGCAAAGAGGCTTATAGCAATCAGCCCCAGCATTTT
CDR3aa: CASSKEAYSNQPQHF
v_gene: TRBV28
d_gene: -
abundance: -
j_gene: TRBJ1-5

CDR3nt: TGTGCCTGGACCGTCGGGGGCTACGAGCAGTACTTC
CDR3aa: CAWTVGGYEQYF
v_gene: TRBV30
d_gene: -
abundance: few
j_gene: TRBJ2-7

CDR3nt: TGTGCCAGCAGTAGCCGGGACAGGGTGCAGCCCCAGCATTTT
CDR3aa: CASSSRDRVQPQHF
v_gene: TRBV6-1
d_gene: TRBD1
abundance: -
j_gene: TRBJ1-5

CDR3nt: TGTGCCAGCTCAGGGTCCTCCTACGAGCAGTACTTC
CDR3aa: CASSGSSYEQYF
v_gene: TRBV2
d_gene: -
abundance: many
j_gene: TRBJ2-7

CDR3nt: TGTGCCAGCAGCTCCACAGGGGCGAAATACGAGCAGTACTTC
CDR3aa: CASSSTGAKYEQYF
v_gene: TRBV7-9
d_gene: TRBD1
abundance: -
j_gene: TRBJ2-7

CDR3nt: TGTGCCAGCAGCAAACTAGCGGGAGGGCGTAAGCAGTTCTTC
CDR3aa: CASSKLAGGRKQFF
v_gene: TRBV11-2
d_gene: TRBD2
abundance: -
j_gene: TRBJ2-1

CDR3nt: TGTGCCAGCAGTTGGGAGAACCAAGAGACCCAGTACTTC
CDR3aa: CASSWENQETQYF
v_gene: TRBV5-4
d_gene: -
abundance: -
j_gene: TRBJ2-5

CDR3nt: TGTGCCAGCAGCCTCGGACAGGGAGGGAACACCATATATTTT
CDR3aa: CASSLGQGGNTIYF
v_gene: TRBV5-6
d_gene: TRBD1
abundance: -
j_gene: TRBJ1-3

CDR3nt: TGTGCCAGCACCCTAGCGGGAGGTACTTCCGAGCAGTACTTC
CDR3aa: CASTLAGGTSEQYF
v_gene: TRBV14
d_gene: TRBD2
abundance: few
j_gene: TRBJ2-7

CDR3nt: TGCGCCAGCAGCTGGGGACTAGCACCCGGGGAGCTGTTTTTT
CDR3aa: CASSWGLAPGELFF
v_gene: TRBV5-1
d_gene: TRBD2
abundance: -
j_gene: TRBJ2-2

CDR3nt: TGTGCCAGCAGCTTTAGCGGGAATTCCTACGAGCAGTACTTC
CDR3aa: CASSFSGNSYEQYF
v_gene: TRBV7-3
d_gene: TRBD2
abundance: -
j_gene: TRBJ2-7

CDR3nt: TGTGCCAGCAGCTTGGTAGAGGTCCAAGAGACCCAGTACTTC
CDR3aa: CASSLVEVQETQYF
v_gene: TRBV5-6
d_gene: -
abundance: -
j_gene: TRBJ2-5

CDR3nt: TGTGCCTGGAGTGTACGGCGCTACGGCTACACCTTC
CDR3aa: CAWSVRRYGYTF
v_gene: TRBV30
d_gene: -
abundance: -
j_gene: TRBJ1-2

CDR3nt: TGCGCCAGCAGAGACAGGGTCTACGAGCAGTACTTC
CDR3aa: CASRDRVYEQYF
v_gene: TRBV10-2
d_gene: TRBD1
abundance: -
j_gene: TRBJ2-7

CDR3nt: TGTGCCAGCTCTTCCTCACTCACAGATACGCAGTATTTT
CDR3aa: CASSSSLTDTQYF
v_gene: TRBV18
d_gene: -
abundance: -
j_gene: TRBJ2-3